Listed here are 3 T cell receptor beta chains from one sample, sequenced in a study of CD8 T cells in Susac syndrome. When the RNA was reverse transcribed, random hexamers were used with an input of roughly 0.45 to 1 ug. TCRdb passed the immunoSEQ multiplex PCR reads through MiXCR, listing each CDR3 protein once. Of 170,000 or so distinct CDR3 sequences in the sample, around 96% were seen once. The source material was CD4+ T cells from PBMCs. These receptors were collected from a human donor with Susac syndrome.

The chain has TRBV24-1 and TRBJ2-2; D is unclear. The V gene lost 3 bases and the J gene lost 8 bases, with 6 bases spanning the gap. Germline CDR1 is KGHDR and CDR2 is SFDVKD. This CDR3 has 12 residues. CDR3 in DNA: TGTGCCACCAGTGATCCTTATGGGGAGCTGTTTTTT. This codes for CATSDPYGELFF.

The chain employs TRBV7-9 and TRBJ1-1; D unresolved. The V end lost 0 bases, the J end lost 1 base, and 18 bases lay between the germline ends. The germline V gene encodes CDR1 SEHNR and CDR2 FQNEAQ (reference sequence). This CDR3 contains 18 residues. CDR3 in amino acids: CASSLAGWALLGNTEAFF. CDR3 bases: TGTGCCAGCAGCTTAGCGGGATGGGCCCTGCTAGGGAACACTGAAGCTTTCTTT.

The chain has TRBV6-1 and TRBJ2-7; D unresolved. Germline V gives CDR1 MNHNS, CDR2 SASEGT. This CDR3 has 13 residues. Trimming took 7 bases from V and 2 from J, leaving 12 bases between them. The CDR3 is CASNRGLTYEQYF. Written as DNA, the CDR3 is TGTGCCAGCAACCGTGGGCTCACCTACGAGCAGTACTTC.